Below are 19 T cell receptor beta chains sequenced from a single sample in a study of identical twins. Using its own MiXCR run on the 5' RACE reads, TCRdb lists one record per CDR3 protein. Of 460,000 or so distinct CDR3 sequences in the sample, around 14% were seen once. These same data were also listed under a study on yellow fever vaccine responses in identical twins.

Material for sequencing was CD4+ T cells sorted from blood. The source is a woman aged 18 to 35 in good health.

The chain uses TRBV10-2 and TRBJ2-5, with D unclear. There are 12 residues in the CDR3. The V and J ends lost 9 bases and 1 base respectively, with 9 bases between them. Germline CDR1 WSHSY, CDR2 SAAADI. CDR3 nucleotide sequence: TGCGCCAGTCAGAGAAGCCAAGAGACCCAGTACTTC. Amino acid sequence: CASQRSQETQYF.

This clonotype was seen only a few times. This chain uses TRBV5-1 with TRBJ2-1, with D tentatively TRBD2 (6 bases). The V and J ends lost 4 bases and 12 bases respectively, with 20 bases between them. Germline V gene data show CDR1 as SGHRS and CDR2 as YFSETQ. This CDR3 has 14 amino acids. The CDR3: CASSPGGLGVGQFF. CDR3 DNA sequence: TGCGCCAGCAGCCCCGGGGGACTGGGTGTGGGGCAGTTCTTC.

In this sample, this clonotype turned up many times. The V gene is TRBV5-1, the J gene TRBJ2-3; D remains ambiguous. V was trimmed by 4 bases and J by 6 bases, leaving 12 bases between them. This CDR3 region has 13 residues. CDR1 and CDR2 from the germline V gene are SGHRS and YFSETQ. Written as DNA, the CDR3 is TGCGCCAGCAGCACACAGACCCCGGATACGCAGTATTTT. This sequence encodes CASSTQTPDTQYF.

Points on this clonotype: The junction does not match germline at one end; this may be a read error. The chain recombines TRBV7-3 with TRBJ2-7; D perhaps matches TRBD1 (6 bases). The length of the CDR3 is 15 residues. The germline gives CDR1 SGHTA, CDR2 FQGTGA. CDR3 nucleotide sequence: TGTGCCAGCAGCCTAACGGCAGGGGTCGTCTACGAGCAGTACTTC. As protein: CASSLTAGVVYEQYF.

The chain recombines TRBV20-1 with TRBJ2-1; 8 bases agree with TRBD2. From germline, CDR1 is DFQATT and CDR2 SNEGSKA (reference sequence). The CDR3 runs 17 residues. V lost 3 bases and J lost 6; bases outside the gene matches: 16. As DNA, the CDR3 is TGCAGTGCTAGTGTTAGCGGGGTCGGGGCCCGTCGCAATGAGCAGTTCTTC. Its protein is CSASVSGVGARRNEQFF.

The chain combines TRBV5-1 with TRBJ2-1; TRBD1 or TRBD2 may be the D gene (5 bases each). The CDR3 consists of 15 residues. Germline V CDR1 and CDR2: SGHRS, YFSETQ. The ends were cut back, 0 bases at V and 7 bases at J, with 14 bases in the middle. CDR3 sequence: CASSLAPGPENEQFF. CDR3 DNA sequence: TGCGCCAGCAGCTTGGCCCCGGGGCCCGAGAATGAGCAGTTCTTC.

V is TRBV28 and J is TRBJ2-7; D is undetermined. This CDR3 has 14 residues. Germline CDR1 is MDHEN and CDR2 is SYDVKM. The V gene lost 2 bases and the J gene lost 0 bases, with 8 bases spanning the gap. CDR3 DNA sequence: TGTGCCAGCAGTTTACAGATTCGCTCCTACGAGCAGTACTTC. Residues: CASSLQIRSYEQYF.

This clonotype appeared a few times. J is TRBJ2-2 and V is TRBV10-3; D unresolved. Trimming cost V 8 bases and J 0 bases, with 10 bases left between them. Germline V gene data show CDR1 as ENHRY and CDR2 as SYGVKD. This CDR3 has 14 amino acids. CDR3 sequence: CAILVSANTGELFF. CDR3 in DNA: TGTGCCATCTTGGTCTCAGCGAACACCGGGGAGCTGTTTTTT.

This clonotype was seen repeatedly, ten times or more. The rearrangement joins TRBV12-3 or TRBV12-4 to TRBJ2-2, with 8 bases identical to TRBD2. V shed 3 bases, J shed 5 bases, and the junction held 2 bases outside the gene matches. This CDR3 spans 14 amino acids. The CDR3 here is CASSFGGGTGELFF. The CDR3 region has the DNA TGTGCCAGCAGTTTCGGGGGGGGGACCGGGGAGCTGTTTTTT.

This clonotype was observed at least ten times. The genes are TRBV19 and TRBJ1-1; TRBD1 is a possible D gene (6 bases). This CDR3 comprises 14 residues. The V gene lost 6 bases and the J gene lost 0 bases, with 11 bases spanning the gap. CDR1 is LNHDA, CDR2 SQIVND, per germline (reference sequence). CDR3 sequence reads: CASSGQYMNTEAFF. The DNA of the CDR3 is TGTGCCAGTAGCGGACAGTATATGAACACTGAAGCTTTCTTT. The full variable domain, its missing parts supplied by reference TRBV19 and TRBJ1-1, is DGGITQSPKYLFRKEGQNVTLSCEQNLNHDAMYWYRQDPGQGLRLIYYSQIVNDFQKGDIAEGYSVSREKKESFPLTVTSAQKNPTAFYLCASSGQYMNTEAFFGQGTRLTVV.

The chain couples TRBV27 to TRBJ2-7; 8 bases map to TRBD1. Trimming cost V 2 bases and J 2 bases; bases outside gene matches: 5. CDR3 size: 15 residues. CDR1 and CDR2 from the germline V gene are MNHEY and SMNVEV (reference sequence). The CDR3 spells CASSLAQGVTYEQYF. The CDR3 bases are TGTGCCAGCAGTTTAGCACAGGGGGTAACCTACGAGCAGTACTTC.

There are a few counts of this clonotype. The rearrangement joins TRBV6-1 to TRBJ2-7; 7 bases line up with TRBD1. CDR1 MNHNS and CDR2 SASEGT come from the germline V gene. V was pared by 5 bases and J by 0 bases, with 7 bases of the junction left unmatched. The CDR3 consists of 15 residues. The CDR3 nucleotides are TGTGCCAGCAGTCCTGGGACAGTCACCTCCTACGAGCAGTACTTC. This encodes CASSPGTVTSYEQYF.

This clonotype showed up just a few times. This chain connects TRBV6-5 to TRBJ2-5; D may be TRBD1 or TRBD2 (5 bases each). CDR3 length: 13 amino acids. The germline V gene encodes CDR1 MNHEY and CDR2 SVGAGI. Trimming took 4 bases from V and 7 from J, leaving 13 bases between them. CDR3: CASSSPIGGTQYF. The CDR3, as DNA: TGTGCCAGCAGTTCTCCTATTGGGGGGACCCAGTACTTC.

This clonotype has more than one count but fewer than ten. This sequence joins TRBV10-3 and TRBJ2-7, with D unclear. The germline V gene has CDR1 ENHRY and CDR2 SYGVKD. The CDR3 length is 14 residues. Between the trimmed V and J ends, which lost 3 bases and 2 bases, there was a span of 11 bases. The CDR3 nucleotides are TGTGCCATCAGTGAAACTGGGAACCCCTACGAGCAGTACTTC. As protein: CAISETGNPYEQYF.

The sample holds a few counts of this clonotype. The gene calls are TRBV7-2 and TRBJ2-1; 7 positions agree with TRBD2. This CDR3 is 14 amino acids long. From germline, CDR1 is SGHTA and CDR2 FQGNSA. V shed 5 bases and J 6 bases; nucleotides not matched to a gene: 7. CDR3 loop: CASSPLRGTNEQFF. The CDR3 DNA reads TGTGCCAGCAGCCCTCTGCGGGGGACCAATGAGCAGTTCTTC.

The chain joins TRBV28 to TRBJ1-1; D perhaps matches TRBD1 (5 bases). The CDR3 is 14 residues long. Germline V gene lookup returns CDR1 MDHEN and CDR2 SYDVKM. The ends were cut back, 4 bases at V and 5 bases at J, with 14 bases in the middle. CDR3 residues: CASSSWGSTTEAFF. The CDR3, as DNA: TGTGCCAGCAGTTCTTGGGGGTCCACGACTGAAGCTTTCTTT.

This clonotype has just a few counts. The rearrangement links TRBV5-1 to TRBJ2-7; TRBD2 matches at 12 bases. This CDR3 is 16 amino acids long. Germline trimming cut 3 bases from V and 2 bases from J; bases unmatched to any gene: 6. Germline lookup yields CDR1 SGHRS and CDR2 YFSETQ. CDR3 coding DNA: TGCGCCAGCAGCTCCGGACTAGCGGGGAGCCCCTACGAGCAGTACTTC. Protein sequence: CASSSGLAGSPYEQYF.

The chain combines TRBV7-9 with TRBJ1-2, with TRBD1 matching over 7 bases. Germline V CDR1 and CDR2: SEHNR, FQNEAQ (reference sequence). The CDR3 sequence is 14 residues long. The V segment lost 8 bases and the J segment 6 bases; nucleotides outside the gene matches: 12. CDR3 in DNA: TGTGCCAGCGGAAGACAGGGAGGAGGAAATGGCTACACCTTC. Its protein is CASGRQGGGNGYTF.

This clonotype was seen a few times. This chain uses TRBV7-9 with TRBJ1-1; D gene unclear. Germline CDR1 is SEHNR and CDR2 is FQNEAQ (reference sequence). The CDR3 spans 16 residues. V lost 5 bases and J 1 base, leaving 17 bases between the germline ends. The CDR3 loop is CASSAPGGVGNTEAFF. The CDR3 DNA reads as TGTGCCAGCAGCGCCCCCGGTGGGGTCGGGAACACTGAAGCTTTCTTT.